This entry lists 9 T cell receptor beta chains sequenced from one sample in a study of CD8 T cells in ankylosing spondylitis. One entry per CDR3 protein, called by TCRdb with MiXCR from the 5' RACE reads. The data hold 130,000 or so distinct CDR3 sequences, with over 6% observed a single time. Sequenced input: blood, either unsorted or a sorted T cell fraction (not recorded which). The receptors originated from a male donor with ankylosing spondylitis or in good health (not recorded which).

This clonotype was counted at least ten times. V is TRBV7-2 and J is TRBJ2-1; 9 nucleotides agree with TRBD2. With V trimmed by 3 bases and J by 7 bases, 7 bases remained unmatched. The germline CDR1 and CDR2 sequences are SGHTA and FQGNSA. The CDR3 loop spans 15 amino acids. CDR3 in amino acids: CASSLVGLAGNEQFF. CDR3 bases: TGTGCCAGCAGCTTGGTGGGCCTAGCGGGGAATGAGCAGTTCTTC.

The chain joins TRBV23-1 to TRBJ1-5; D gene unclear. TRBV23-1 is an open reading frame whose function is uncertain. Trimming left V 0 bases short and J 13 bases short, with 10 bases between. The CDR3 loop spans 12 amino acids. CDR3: CASSQSTKEQHF. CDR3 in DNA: TGCGCCAGCAGTCAATCGACGAAGGAACAGCATTTT.

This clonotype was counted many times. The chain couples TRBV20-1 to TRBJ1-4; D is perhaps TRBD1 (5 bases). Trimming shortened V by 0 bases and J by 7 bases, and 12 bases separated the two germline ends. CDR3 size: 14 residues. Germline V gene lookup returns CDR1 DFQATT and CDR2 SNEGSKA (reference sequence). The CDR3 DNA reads TGCAGTGCTAGAGAGGGCAGGGTGGGTGAAAAACTGTTTTTT. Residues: CSAREGRVGEKLFF.

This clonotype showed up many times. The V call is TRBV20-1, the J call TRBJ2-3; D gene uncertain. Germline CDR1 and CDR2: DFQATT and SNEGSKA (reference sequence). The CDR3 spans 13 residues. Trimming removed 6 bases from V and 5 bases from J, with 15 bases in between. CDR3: CSAVTPTQDTQYF. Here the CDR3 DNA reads TGCAGTGCCGTCACTCCGACGCAAGATACGCAGTATTTT.

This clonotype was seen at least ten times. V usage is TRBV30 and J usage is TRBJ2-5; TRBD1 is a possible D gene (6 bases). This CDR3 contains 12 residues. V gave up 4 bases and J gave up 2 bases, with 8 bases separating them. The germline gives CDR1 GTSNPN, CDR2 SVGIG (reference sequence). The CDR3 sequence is CAWNTGQETQYF. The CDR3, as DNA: TGTGCCTGGAACACAGGGCAAGAGACCCAGTACTTC.

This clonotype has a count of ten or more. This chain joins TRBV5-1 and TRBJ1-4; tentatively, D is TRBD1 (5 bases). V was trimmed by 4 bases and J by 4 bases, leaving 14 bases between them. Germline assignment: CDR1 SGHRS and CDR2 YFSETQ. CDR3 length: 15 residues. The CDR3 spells CASSPGTVDNEKLFF. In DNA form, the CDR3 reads TGCGCCAGCAGCCCAGGGACGGTTGATAATGAAAAACTGTTTTTT.

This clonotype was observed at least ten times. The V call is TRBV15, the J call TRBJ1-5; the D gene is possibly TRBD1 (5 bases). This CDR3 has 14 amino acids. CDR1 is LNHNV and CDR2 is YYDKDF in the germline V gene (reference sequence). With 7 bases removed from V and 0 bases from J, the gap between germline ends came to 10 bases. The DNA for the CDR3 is TGTGCCACCAAGGGACGGGATAGCAATCAGCCCCAGCATTTT. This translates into CATKGRDSNQPQHF.

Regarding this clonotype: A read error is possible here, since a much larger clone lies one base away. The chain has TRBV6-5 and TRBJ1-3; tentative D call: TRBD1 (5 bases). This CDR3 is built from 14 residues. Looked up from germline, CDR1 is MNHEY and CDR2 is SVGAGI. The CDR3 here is CASSYQGGGNAIYF. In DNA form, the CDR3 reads TGTGCCAGCAGTTATCAGGGCGGTGGAAACGCCATATATTTT.

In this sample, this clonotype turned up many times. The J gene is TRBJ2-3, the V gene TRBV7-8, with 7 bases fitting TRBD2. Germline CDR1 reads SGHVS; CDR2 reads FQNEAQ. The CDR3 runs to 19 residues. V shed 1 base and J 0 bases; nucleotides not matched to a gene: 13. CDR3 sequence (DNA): TGTGCCAGCAGCTTAGTCGGTTTGAGACGGGGGGTCAGCACAGATACGCAGTATTTT. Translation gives CASSLVGLRRGVSTDTQYF.